This TCR beta chain was obtained from a study of T-cell memory formation after mild COVID-19. Study conclusions and caveats: Balance between CD4 and CD8 was seen in clones contracting day 15 to 85, and a CD4+ lean was seen in later expanders.

TCRdb used MiXCR to reprocess the 5' RACE reads, holding one entry per CDR3 protein. The sample records hundreds of thousands of distinct CDR3 sequences, roughly a fifth being singletons. The CDR3 consists of 17 residues. Germline values: CDR1 KGHDR, CDR2 SFDVKD. The J segment lost 5 bases and the V segment lost 3 bases, leaving 10 bases of the junction unmatched. This clonotype turned up a few times. No antigen is known for it. Specimen: PBMCs or a T cell subset sorted from them (not recorded which). The receptor was isolated from an adult woman who had mild COVID-19 (a few samples of this study predate the infection). Cell type and time point are not known. V usage is TRBV24-1 and J usage is TRBJ2-1; 9 nucleotides match TRBD1. The CDR3 spells CATSDLSKGQGNNEQFF. CDR3 DNA sequence: TGTGCCACCAGTGATCTCAGCAAGGGACAGGGAAACAATGAGCAGTTCTTC.